A selection of T cell receptor beta chains follows, all from one sample in a study of blood T cell repertoires in COVID-19. Produced via immunoSEQ multiplex PCR; TCRdb's table is partial and in-frame only. The profile shows about 110,000 clones, over 80% of them singletons. Material: peripheral blood. The receptor source for this set is a woman in her 70s with acute or convalescent COVID-19. CDR3s include the opening cysteine and the closing phenylalanine or tryptophan. The D gene is left open where the match is weak.

v_call,j_call,cdr3_length,d_call,cdr3_aa
TRBV19,TRBJ1-1,14,NA,CASSIAQKNTEAFF
TRBV5-4,TRBJ1-2,14,NA,CASSLGSGWGGYTF
TRBV15,TRBJ2-1,14,NA,CATKTGADYNEQFF
TRBV3-1/TRBV3-2,TRBJ1-2,16,TRBD1,CASSQPSGTVNYGYTF
TRBV15,TRBJ1-5,15,NA,CATKGDRRSNQPQHF
TRBV6-1,TRBJ2-3,17,TRBD2,CASSEGRLAISTDTQYF
TRBV29-1,TRBJ1-1,15,NA,CSSSGGPTGNTEAFF
TRBV29-1,TRBJ2-3,14,TRBD2,CSLRLAGITDTQYF
TRBV7-9,TRBJ1-6,16,NA,CASSLALPTPFSPLHF
TRBV24-1,TRBJ1-4,13,NA,CATSDGANEKLFF
TRBV4-3,TRBJ2-1,15,TRBD2,CASSQRGAPYNEQFF
TRBV27,TRBJ1-4,14,NA,CASSSLATNEKLFF
TRBV28,TRBJ1-4,16,TRBD1,CASSPRTGGGDEKLFF
TRBV19,TRBJ1-5,15,TRBD1,CASSGQAHSNQPQHF
TRBV5-1,TRBJ2-1,15,TRBD2,CASRSTSALNNEQFF
TRBV20-1,TRBJ1-1,13,TRBD1,CSASPPDRDEAFF
TRBV24-1,TRBJ2-3,17,TRBD2,CATSEDTSGVDQGTQYF
TRBV6-1,TRBJ1-4,20,TRBD1,CASSVLPGRGQGAANEKLFF
TRBV19,TRBJ2-3,12,NA,CASRQSGDTQYF
TRBV13,TRBJ2-7,18,NA,CASSYRFKRTLDSYEQYF
TRBV4-3,TRBJ1-6,16,TRBD1,CASSQVTDRVGSPLHF
TRBV28,TRBJ2-5,12,TRBD1,CASSPTRQGVYF
TRBV7-9,TRBJ1-2,15,TRBD1,CASSSIGQGSYGYTF
TRBV10-3,TRBJ2-7,14,TRBD2,CAISPGGGTGEQYF
TRBV18,TRBJ1-5,15,NA,CASSPQGLWDQPQHF
TRBV3-1/TRBV3-2,TRBJ2-7,13,NA,CASSPDTSYEQYF
TRBV5-1,TRBJ1-6,15,TRBD1,CASSLGQGAYSPLHF
TRBV2,TRBJ1-4,12,NA,CASSLINEKLFF
TRBV24-1,TRBJ2-3,15,NA,CATSDPTGFTDTQYF
TRBV10-3,TRBJ1-6,15,TRBD1,CAISESGQGDSPLHF
TRBV5-4,TRBJ1-1,13,NA,CASSKGQNTEAFF
TRBV11-3,TRBJ1-1,13,NA,CASSFSVNTEAFF
TRBV19,TRBJ1-3,14,NA,CASSRGDLGNTIYF
TRBV6-5,TRBJ1-6,16,TRBD1,CASSYSWTGGNSPLHF
TRBV11-2,TRBJ2-7,15,NA,CASSLDPTPTYEQYF
TRBV14,TRBJ1-2,13,NA,CASSPGYRYGYTF
TRBV7-8,TRBJ2-7,14,NA,CASSLQGEDYEQYF
TRBV2,TRBJ2-1,14,TRBD2,CASQGLAGGYEQFF
TRBV10-1,TRBJ2-2,14,TRBD2,CASGLAGARRELFF
TRBV7-2,TRBJ2-3,15,TRBD2,CASSLQRGGTDTQYF
TRBV7-8,TRBJ1-1,13,NA,CASSRQRVTEAFF
TRBV3-1/TRBV3-2,TRBJ1-2,15,NA,CASSLGDTSGYGYTF
TRBV5-1,TRBJ2-1,14,TRBD2,CASSPLARSNEQFF
TRBV12-3/TRBV12-4,TRBJ2-7,12,TRBD2,CASSWEGTEQYF
TRBV11-2,TRBJ2-3,15,NA,CASSFTTSGADTQYF